This T cell receptor beta chain was sequenced during a study of CD8 T cells in ankylosing spondylitis. Germline V gene lookup returns CDR1 SGHAT and CDR2 FQNNGV. This CDR3 region has 15 residues. The V segment lost 2 bases and the J segment 3 bases; nucleotides outside the gene matches: 5. TCRdb re-called the 5' RACE reads with MiXCR, one entry per CDR3 protein. The sample lists over 150,000 distinct CDR3 sequences; around 13% were seen once. This clonotype was detected only a few times. Sequences were obtained from blood, either unsorted or a sorted T cell fraction (not recorded which). The chain links TRBV11-2 to TRBJ2-5, with 8 bases lining up with TRBD1. The TCR comes from a male donor with ankylosing spondylitis or in good health (not recorded which). The DNA for the CDR3 is TGTGCCAGCAGCTTACCGACAGGGGTCGAAGAGACCCAGTACTTC. This gives the protein CASSLPTGVEETQYF.